Listed here is a single T cell receptor (beta chain). These data originate in a study of T cell changes during pregnancy in multiple sclerosis. The CDR3 length is 15 residues. CDR1 and CDR2 (germline): PRHDT, FYEKMQ (reference sequence). Trimming cost V 5 bases and J 2 bases; bases outside gene matches: 6. This table comes from immunoSEQ multiplex PCR, and its TCRdb copy is limited to in-frame clones, with some not included. The repertoire holds more than 30,000 clones, with around 92% as singletons. The material sequenced was PBMCs (not recorded whether the cells were cultured). The chain joins TRBV13 to TRBJ2-3, with TRBD1 identical over 8 bases. The TCR was taken from a female donor with multiple sclerosis, enrolled in a pregnancy study. The CDR3 DNA reads as TGTGCCAGCAGCACACGGACAGGGAACACAGATACGCAGTATTTT. This encodes CASSTRTGNTDTQYF. Combining the CDR3 with reference TRBV13 and TRBJ2-3 gives the whole variable domain AAGVIQSPRHLIKEKRETATLKCYPIPRHDTVYWYQQGPGQDPQFLISFYEKMQSDKGSIPDRFSAQQFSDYHSELNMSSLELGDSALYFCASSTRTGNTDTQYFGPGTRLTVL.